The clone carrying this T cell receptor (beta chain) was recorded many times. This sample was taken from a study of human T cells and chemical hapten exposure. Time point: pre-sensitization, week 0. Treatment defined: therapeutic diphenylcyclopropenone sensitization with weekly scalp DPC. Unfractionated whole blood was the source from which total RNA was extracted. V was clipped by 8 bases and J by 1 base, with 13 bases between them. Germline V gives CDR1 MDHEN, CDR2 SYDVKM. This CDR3 comprises 14 residues. TCRdb used MiXCR to reprocess the RACE reads, holding one entry per CDR3 protein. The sample gives over 50,000 distinct CDR3 sequences, approximately 10% of which show up once; approximately 10% is in the top ten.

The chain uses TRBV28 and TRBJ2-3, with a weak D call TRBD1 (5 bases). This clonotype was sampled from a woman under 40 with alopecia areata. Some clones in this sample may be carry-over from other donors' samples. The source material was whole blood, sampled in connection with sensitization to the hapten diphenylcyclopropenone (DPC). The CDR3 loop reads CASDQGLGTDTQYF. The CDR3, as DNA: TGTGCCAGCGATCAGGGCTTGGGCACAGATACGCAGTATTTT.